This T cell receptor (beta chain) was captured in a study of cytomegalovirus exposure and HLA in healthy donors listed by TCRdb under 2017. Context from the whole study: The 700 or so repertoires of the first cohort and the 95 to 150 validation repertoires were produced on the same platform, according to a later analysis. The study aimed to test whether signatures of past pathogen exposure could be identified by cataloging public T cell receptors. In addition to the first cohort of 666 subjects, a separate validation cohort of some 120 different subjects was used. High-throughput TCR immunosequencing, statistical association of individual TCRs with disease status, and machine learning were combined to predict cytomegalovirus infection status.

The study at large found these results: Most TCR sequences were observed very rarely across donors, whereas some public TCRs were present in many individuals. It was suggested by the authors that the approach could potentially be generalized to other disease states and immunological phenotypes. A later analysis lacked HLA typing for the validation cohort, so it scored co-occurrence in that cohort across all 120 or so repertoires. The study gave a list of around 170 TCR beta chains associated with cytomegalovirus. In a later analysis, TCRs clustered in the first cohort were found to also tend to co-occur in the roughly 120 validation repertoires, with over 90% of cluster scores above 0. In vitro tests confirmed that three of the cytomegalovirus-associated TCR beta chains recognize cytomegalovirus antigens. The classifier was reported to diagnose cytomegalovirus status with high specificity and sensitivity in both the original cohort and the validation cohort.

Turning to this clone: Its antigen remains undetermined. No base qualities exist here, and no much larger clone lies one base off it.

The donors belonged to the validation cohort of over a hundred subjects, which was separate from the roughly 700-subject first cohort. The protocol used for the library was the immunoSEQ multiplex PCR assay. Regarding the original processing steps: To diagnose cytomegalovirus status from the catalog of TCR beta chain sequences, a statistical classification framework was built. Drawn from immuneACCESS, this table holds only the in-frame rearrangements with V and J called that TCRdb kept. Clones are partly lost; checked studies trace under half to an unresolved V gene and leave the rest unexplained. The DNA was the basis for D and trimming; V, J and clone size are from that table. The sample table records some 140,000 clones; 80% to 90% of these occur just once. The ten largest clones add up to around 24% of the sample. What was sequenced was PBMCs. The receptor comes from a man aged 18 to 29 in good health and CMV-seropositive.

The CDR3 has the sequence CASRQTGGNQPQHF. The sequence in DNA is TGTGCCAGCAGGCAAACGGGGGGCAATCAGCCCCAGCATTTT. The sequence joins TRBV6-5 to TRBJ1-5; a tentative D call is TRBD1 (5 bases match). Spanning cysteine to phenylalanine, the CDR3 consists of 14 amino acids. Only the CDR3 DNA is retained, 42 bases long and in frame from the first base. V gives up 6 bases and J gives up 2 bases, and the segment between their germline ends measures 11 bases. Via the germline V gene, CDR1 is MNHEY and CDR2 SVGAGI.